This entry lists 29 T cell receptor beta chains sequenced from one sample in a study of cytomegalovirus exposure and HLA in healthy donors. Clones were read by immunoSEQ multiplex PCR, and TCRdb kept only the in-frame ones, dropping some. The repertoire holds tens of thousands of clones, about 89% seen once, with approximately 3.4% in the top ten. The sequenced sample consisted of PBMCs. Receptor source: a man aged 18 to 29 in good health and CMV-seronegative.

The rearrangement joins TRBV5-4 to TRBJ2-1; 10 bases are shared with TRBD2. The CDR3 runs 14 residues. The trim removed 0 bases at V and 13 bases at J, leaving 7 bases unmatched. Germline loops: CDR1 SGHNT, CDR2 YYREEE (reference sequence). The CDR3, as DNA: TGTGCCAGCAGCTTGGCCGCAACTAGCGGGAAACAGTTCTTC. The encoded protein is CASSLAATSGKQFF.

The CDR3 sequence: CASQSLVREDGYTF. The CDR3 nucleotides read TGTGCCAGCCAGAGTCTGGTCAGGGAGGATGGCTACACCTTC. The chain carries TRBV19 and TRBJ1-2, with a tentative D call TRBD1 (5 bases). The V end was cut by 9 bases, the J end by 6 bases, with 20 bases between. In germline, CDR1 is LNHDA, CDR2 SQIVND (reference sequence). The CDR3 spans 14 residues. Full variable domain (outside the CDR3, taken from reference TRBV19 and TRBJ1-2): DGGITQSPKYLFRKEGQNVTLSCEQNLNHDAMYWYRQDPGQGLRLIYYSQIVNDFQKGDIAEGYSVSREKKESFPLTVTSAQKNPTAFYLCASQSLVREDGYTFGSGTRLTVV.

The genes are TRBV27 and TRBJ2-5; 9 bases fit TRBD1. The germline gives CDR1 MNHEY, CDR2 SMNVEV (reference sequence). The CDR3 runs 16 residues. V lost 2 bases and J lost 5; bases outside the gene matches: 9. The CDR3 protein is CASSLSGTGYSETQYF. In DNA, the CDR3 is TGTGCCAGCAGTTTAAGTGGGACAGGGTATTCGGAGACCCAGTACTTC.

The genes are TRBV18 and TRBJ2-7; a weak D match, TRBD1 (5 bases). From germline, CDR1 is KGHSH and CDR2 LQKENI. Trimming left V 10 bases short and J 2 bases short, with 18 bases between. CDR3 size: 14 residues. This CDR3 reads CATKRGPGTYEQYF. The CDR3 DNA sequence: TGTGCCACAAAGCGTGGACCAGGGACCTACGAGCAGTACTTC.

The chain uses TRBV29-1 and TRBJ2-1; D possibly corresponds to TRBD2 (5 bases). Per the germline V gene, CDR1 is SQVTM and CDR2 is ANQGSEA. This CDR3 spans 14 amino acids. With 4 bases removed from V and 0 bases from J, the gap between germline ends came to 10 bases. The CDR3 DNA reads TGCAGCGTTGGGCTAGCAGTCTCCTACAATGAGCAGTTCTTC. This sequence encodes CSVGLAVSYNEQFF.

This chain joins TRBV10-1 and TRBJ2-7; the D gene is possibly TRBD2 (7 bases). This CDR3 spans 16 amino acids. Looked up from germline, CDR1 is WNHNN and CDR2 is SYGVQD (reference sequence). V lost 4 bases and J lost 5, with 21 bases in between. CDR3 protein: CASSVLGGRENDEQYF. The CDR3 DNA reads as TGCGCCAGCAGTGTACTTGGGGGGCGGGAGAATGACGAGCAGTACTTC.

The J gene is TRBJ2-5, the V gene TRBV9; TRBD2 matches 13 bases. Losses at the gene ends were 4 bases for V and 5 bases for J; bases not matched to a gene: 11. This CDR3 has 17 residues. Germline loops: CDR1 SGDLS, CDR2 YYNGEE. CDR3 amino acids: CASSFGLAGEFSETQYF. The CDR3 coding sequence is TGTGCCAGCAGCTTCGGACTAGCGGGAGAATTCTCTGAGACCCAGTACTTC. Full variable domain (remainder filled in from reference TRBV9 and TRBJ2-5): DSGVTQTPKHLITATGQRVTLRCSPRSGDLSVYWYQQSLDQGLQFLIQYYNGEERAKGNILERFSAQQFPDLHSELNLSSLELGDSALYFCASSFGLAGEFSETQYFGPGTRLLVL.

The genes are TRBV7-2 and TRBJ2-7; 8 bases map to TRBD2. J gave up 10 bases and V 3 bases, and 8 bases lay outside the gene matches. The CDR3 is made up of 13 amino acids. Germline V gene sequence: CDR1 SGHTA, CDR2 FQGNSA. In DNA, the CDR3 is TGTGCCAGCAGCTTTACCGGGACTAGAGTTCAGTACTTC. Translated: CASSFTGTRVQYF. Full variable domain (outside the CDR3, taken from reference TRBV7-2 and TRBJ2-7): GAGVSQSPSNKVTEKGKDVELRCDPISGHTALYWYRQSLGQGLEFLIYFQGNSAPDKSGLPSDRFSAERTGGSVSTLTIQRTQQEDSAVYLCASSFTGTRVQYFGPGTRLTVT.

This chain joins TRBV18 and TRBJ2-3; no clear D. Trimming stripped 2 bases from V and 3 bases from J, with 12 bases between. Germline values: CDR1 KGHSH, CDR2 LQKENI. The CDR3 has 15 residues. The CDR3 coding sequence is TGTGCCAGCTCACCATCGAGTACCGTTACAGATACGCAGTATTTT. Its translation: CASSPSSTVTDTQYF. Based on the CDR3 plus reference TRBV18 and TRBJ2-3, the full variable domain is NAGVMQNPRHLVRRRGQEARLRCSPMKGHSHVYWYRQLPEEGLKFMVYLQKENIIDESGMPKERFSAEFPKEGPSILRIQQVVRGDSAAYFCASSPSSTVTDTQYFGPGTRLTVL.

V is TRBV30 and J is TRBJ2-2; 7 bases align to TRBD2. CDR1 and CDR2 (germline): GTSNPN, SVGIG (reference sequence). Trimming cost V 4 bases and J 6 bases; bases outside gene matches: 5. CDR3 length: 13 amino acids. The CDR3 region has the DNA TGTGCCTGGAAGGCGGGAGCCCCCGGGGAGCTGTTTTTT. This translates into CAWKAGAPGELFF.

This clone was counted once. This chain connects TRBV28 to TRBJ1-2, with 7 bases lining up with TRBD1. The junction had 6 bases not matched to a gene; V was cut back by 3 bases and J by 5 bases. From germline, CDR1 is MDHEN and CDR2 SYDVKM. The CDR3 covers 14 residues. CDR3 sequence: CASSFPDRIYGYTF. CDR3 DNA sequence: TGTGCCAGCAGTTTCCCGGACAGGATATATGGCTACACCTTC.

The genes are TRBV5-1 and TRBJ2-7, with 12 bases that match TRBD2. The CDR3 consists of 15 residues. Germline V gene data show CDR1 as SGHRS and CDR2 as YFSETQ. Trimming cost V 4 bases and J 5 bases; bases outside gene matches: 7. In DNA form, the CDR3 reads TGCGCCAGCAGCGAGACTAGCGGGAGAGTCCACGAGCAGTACTTC. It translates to CASSETSGRVHEQYF.

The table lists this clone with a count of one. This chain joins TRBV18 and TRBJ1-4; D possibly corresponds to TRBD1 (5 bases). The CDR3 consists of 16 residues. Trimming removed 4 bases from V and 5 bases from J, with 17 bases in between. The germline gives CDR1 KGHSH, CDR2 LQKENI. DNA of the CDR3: TGTGCCAGCTCACACGGACGGGGGGGTTCGAATGAAAAACTGTTTTTT. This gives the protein CASSHGRGGSNEKLFF.

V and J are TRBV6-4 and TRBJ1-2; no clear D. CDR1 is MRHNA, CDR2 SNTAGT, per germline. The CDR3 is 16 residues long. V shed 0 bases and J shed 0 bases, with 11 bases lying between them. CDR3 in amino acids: CASSDSSEGPNYGYTF. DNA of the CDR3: TGTGCCAGCAGTGACTCCTCCGAGGGCCCTAACTATGGCTACACCTTC.

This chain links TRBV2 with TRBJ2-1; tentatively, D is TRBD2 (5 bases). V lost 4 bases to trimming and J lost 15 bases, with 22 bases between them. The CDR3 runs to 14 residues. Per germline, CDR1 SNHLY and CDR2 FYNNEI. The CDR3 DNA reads TGTGCCAGCAGTGCGGCTAGCCGCACCCTCGGGCCGTTCTTC. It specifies CASSAASRTLGPFF.

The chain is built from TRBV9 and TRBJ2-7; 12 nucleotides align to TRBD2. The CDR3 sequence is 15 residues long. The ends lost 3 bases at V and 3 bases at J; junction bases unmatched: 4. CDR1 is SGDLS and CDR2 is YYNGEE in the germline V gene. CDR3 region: CASSGGTSGFYEQYF. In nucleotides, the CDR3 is TGTGCCAGCAGCGGCGGGACTAGCGGGTTCTACGAGCAGTACTTC.

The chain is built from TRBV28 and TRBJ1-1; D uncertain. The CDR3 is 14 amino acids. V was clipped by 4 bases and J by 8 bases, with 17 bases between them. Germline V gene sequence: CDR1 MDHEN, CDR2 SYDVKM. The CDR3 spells CASSSSSRNLEAFF. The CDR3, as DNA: TGTGCCAGCAGTTCATCCTCACGCAACCTAGAAGCTTTCTTT.

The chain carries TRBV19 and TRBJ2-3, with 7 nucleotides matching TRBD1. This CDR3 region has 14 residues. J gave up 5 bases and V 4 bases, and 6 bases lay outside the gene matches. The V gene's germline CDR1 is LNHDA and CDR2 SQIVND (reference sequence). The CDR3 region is CASSTQDRKDTQYF. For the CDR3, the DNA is TGTGCCAGTAGTACCCAGGACAGGAAAGATACGCAGTATTTT.

The CDR3 DNA follows: TGCAGCGCCCAGGACAGGGAGGACTATGGCTACACCTTC. Protein: CSAQDREDYGYTF. J is TRBJ1-2 and V is TRBV29-1; TRBD1 aligns across 8 bases. Germline V CDR1 and CDR2: SQVTM, ANQGSEA. The V gene end was trimmed by 7 bases and the J gene end by 3 bases; junction bases not matched to a gene: 7. The CDR3 totals 13 residues. The full variable domain, its missing parts supplied by reference TRBV29-1 and TRBJ1-2, is SAVISQKPSRDICQRGTSLTIQCQVDSQVTMMFWYRQQPGQSLTLIATANQGSEATYESGFVIDKFPISRPNLTFSTLTVSNMSPEDSSIYLCSAQDREDYGYTFGSGTRLTVV.

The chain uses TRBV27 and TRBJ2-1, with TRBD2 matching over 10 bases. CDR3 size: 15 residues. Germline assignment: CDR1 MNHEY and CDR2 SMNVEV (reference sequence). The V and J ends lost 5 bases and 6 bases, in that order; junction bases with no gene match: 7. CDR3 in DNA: TGTGCCAGCAGTATAGGGACTAGCGTTTTCAATGAGCAGTTCTTC. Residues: CASSIGTSVFNEQFF.

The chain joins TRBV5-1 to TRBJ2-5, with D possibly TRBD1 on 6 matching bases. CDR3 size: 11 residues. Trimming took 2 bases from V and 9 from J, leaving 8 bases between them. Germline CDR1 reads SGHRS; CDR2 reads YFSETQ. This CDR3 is CASSLQGPQYF. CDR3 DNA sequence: TGCGCCAGCAGCTTACAGGGCCCCCAGTACTTC.

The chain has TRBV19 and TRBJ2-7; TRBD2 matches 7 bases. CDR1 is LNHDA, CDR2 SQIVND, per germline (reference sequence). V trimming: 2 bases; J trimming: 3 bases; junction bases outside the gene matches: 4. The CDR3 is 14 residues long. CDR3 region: CASSISGTHYEQYF. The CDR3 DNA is TGTGCCAGTAGTATAAGCGGGACTCACTACGAGCAGTACTTC.

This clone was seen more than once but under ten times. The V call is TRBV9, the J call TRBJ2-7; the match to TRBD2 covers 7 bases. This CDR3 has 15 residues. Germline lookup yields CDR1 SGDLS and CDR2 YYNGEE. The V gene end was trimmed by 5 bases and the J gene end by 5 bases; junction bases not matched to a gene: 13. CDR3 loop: CASSGGGGRVDEQYF. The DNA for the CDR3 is TGTGCCAGCAGTGGCGGGGGAGGGCGAGTGGACGAGCAGTACTTC.

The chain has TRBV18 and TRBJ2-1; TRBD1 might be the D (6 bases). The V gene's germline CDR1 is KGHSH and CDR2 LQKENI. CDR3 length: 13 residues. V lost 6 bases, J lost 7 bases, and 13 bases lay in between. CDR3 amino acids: CASSRNTGNEQFF. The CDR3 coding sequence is TGTGCCAGCTCTCGAAATACAGGGAATGAGCAGTTCTTC.

The CDR3 spells CAGKETGIPNTEAFF. In DNA form, the CDR3 reads TGTGCCGGTAAAGAGACGGGGATACCGAACACTGAAGCTTTCTTT. This chain connects TRBV6-1 to TRBJ1-1; D gene uncertain. The CDR3 length is 15 residues. The germline V and J ends were trimmed by 11 bases and 1 base, with 20 bases remaining between them. The germline CDR1 and CDR2 sequences are MNHNS and SASEGT.

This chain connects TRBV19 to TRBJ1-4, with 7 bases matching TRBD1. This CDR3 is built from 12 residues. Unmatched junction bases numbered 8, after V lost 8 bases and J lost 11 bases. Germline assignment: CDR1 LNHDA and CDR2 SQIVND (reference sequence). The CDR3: CASAWTGGKLFF. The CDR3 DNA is TGTGCCAGTGCCTGGACAGGTGGGAAACTGTTTTTT.

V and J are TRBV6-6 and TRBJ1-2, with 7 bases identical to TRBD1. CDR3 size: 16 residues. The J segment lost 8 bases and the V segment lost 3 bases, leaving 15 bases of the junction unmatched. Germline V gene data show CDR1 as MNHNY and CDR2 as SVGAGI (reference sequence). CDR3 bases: TGTGCCAGCAGTTATAACACAGGGGAGTACGTCGGGGGCTACACCTTC. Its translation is CASSYNTGEYVGGYTF.

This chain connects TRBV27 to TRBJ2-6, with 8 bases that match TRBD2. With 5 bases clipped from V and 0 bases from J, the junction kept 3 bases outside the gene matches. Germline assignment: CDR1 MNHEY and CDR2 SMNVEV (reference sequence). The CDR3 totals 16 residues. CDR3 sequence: CASSQTSGSGANVLTF. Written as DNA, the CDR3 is TGTGCCAGCAGTCAAACTAGCGGCTCTGGGGCCAACGTCCTGACTTTC.

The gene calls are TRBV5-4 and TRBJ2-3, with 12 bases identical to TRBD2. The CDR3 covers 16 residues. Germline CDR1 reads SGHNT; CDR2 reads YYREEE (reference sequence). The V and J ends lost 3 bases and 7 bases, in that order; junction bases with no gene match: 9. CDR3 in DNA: TGTGCCAGCAGCTCTCGGACTAGCGGGATGGGTTATACGCAGTATTTT. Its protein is CASSSRTSGMGYTQYF.